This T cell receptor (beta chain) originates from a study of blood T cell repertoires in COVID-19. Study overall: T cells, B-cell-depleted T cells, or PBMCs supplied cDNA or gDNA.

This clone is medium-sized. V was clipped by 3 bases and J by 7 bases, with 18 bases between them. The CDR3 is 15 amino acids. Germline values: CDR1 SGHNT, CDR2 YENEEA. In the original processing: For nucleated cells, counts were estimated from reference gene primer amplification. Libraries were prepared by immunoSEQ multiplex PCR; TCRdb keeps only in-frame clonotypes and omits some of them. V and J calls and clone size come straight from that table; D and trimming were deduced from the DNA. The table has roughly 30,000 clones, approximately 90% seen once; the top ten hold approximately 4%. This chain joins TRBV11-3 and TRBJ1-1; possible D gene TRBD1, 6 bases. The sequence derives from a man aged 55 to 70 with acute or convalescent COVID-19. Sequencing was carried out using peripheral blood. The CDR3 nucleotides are TGTGCCAGCAGCTTTTCGGCAGGGGTAAGAGGTGAAGCTTTCTTT. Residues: CASSFSAGVRGEAFF. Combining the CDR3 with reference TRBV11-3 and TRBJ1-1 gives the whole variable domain EAGVVQSPRYKIIEKKQPVAFWCNPISGHNTLYWYLQNLGQGPELLIRYENEEAVDDSQLPKDRFSAERLKGVDSTLKIQPAELGDSAVYLCASSFSAGVRGEAFFGQGTRLTVV.